This entry lists 30 T cell receptor beta chains sequenced from one sample in a study of CD8 T cells in Susac syndrome. RNA totalling roughly 0.45 to 1 ug underwent reverse transcription with random hexamers. One entry per CDR3 protein results from TCRdb running MiXCR on the immunoSEQ multiplex PCR reads. Of more than 150,000 distinct CDR3 sequences listed, 95% to 96% are singletons. Sequencing used CD4+ T cells from PBMCs. The receptor source for this set is a human donor with Susac syndrome.

The chain employs TRBV18 and TRBJ1-2; possible D gene TRBD1, 6 bases. CDR1 and CDR2 from the germline V gene are KGHSH and LQKENI. CDR3 length: 18 residues. Trimming pared 3 bases from V and 6 bases from J, leaving 26 bases between. CDR3 nucleotides: TGTGCCAGCTCACCCCTAATGTCGGCACAGGGCGATGGAGATGGCTACACCTTC. Translated, it gives CASSPLMSAQGDGDGYTF.

V is TRBV2 and J is TRBJ2-1; TRBD1 might be the D (5 bases). The CDR3 is made up of 13 amino acids. Trimming shortened V by 3 bases and J by 4 bases, and 7 bases separated the two germline ends. The V gene's germline CDR1 is SNHLY and CDR2 FYNNEI. In DNA form, the CDR3 reads TGTGCCAGCAGTGAGACAGTTTACAATGAGCAGTTCTTC. It specifies CASSETVYNEQFF.

This chain joins TRBV20-1 and TRBJ2-5, with D perhaps TRBD1 or TRBD2 (5 bases each). Germline V CDR1 and CDR2: DFQATT, SNEGSKA (reference sequence). This CDR3 comprises 12 residues. With 3 bases removed from V and 9 bases from J, the gap between germline ends came to 14 bases. The CDR3 nucleotides are TGCAGTGCTAGGGGGACGGCAGTGGCCCAGTACTTC. Residues: CSARGTAVAQYF.

A few counts support this clonotype. V usage is TRBV29-1 and J usage is TRBJ1-5; TRBD1 matches 9 bases. Germline CDR1 reads SQVTM; CDR2 reads ANQGSEA. V was clipped by 4 bases and J by 2 bases; unmatched bases: 0. The CDR3 spans 13 residues. The CDR3 nucleotides are TGCAGCGTTGGGACAGGGGGCAATCAGCCCCAGCATTTT. Translating it yields CSVGTGGNQPQHF. Complete variable domain (other parts from reference TRBV29-1 and TRBJ1-5): SAVISQKPSRDICQRGTSLTIQCQVDSQVTMMFWYRQQPGQSLTLIATANQGSEATYESGFVIDKFPISRPNLTFSTLTVSNMSPEDSSIYLCSVGTGGNQPQHFGDGTRLSIL.

The CDR3 DNA reads as TGTGCCAGCAGCTTAGTGAGGGCCGGGGAGCTGTTTTTT. Translation gives CASSLVRAGELFF. The rearrangement joins TRBV7-2 to TRBJ2-2; D is perhaps TRBD2 (5 bases). The V end lost 1 base, the J end lost 6 bases, and 6 bases lay between the germline ends. The CDR3 extends over 13 amino acids. CDR1 is SGHTA, CDR2 FQGNSA, per germline.

The chain carries TRBV7-8 and TRBJ1-1, with D tentatively TRBD1 (6 bases). The CDR3 consists of 17 residues. Germline V CDR1 and CDR2: SGHVS, FQNEAQ. Deletions cut 0 bases from V and 1 base from J, with 15 bases between. The CDR3, as DNA: TGTGCCAGCAGCTTAGCGCTTGGCAGGGGTGCGAACACTGAAGCTTTCTTT. Residues: CASSLALGRGANTEAFF.

This clonotype has only one observation. V usage is TRBV5-4 and J usage is TRBJ2-1; 7 bases agree with TRBD2. With V trimmed by 3 bases and J by 12 bases, 18 bases remained unmatched. CDR3 length: 16 amino acids. Germline CDR1 reads SGHNT; CDR2 reads YYREEE (reference sequence). CDR3 region: CASSWNTGTTFKGQFF. The CDR3 DNA reads TGTGCCAGCAGCTGGAACACCGGGACTACTTTCAAGGGGCAGTTCTTC.

This clonotype appeared once. This chain links TRBV12-3 or TRBV12-4 with TRBJ1-1, with 7 bases lining up with TRBD1. The CDR3 is 16 amino acids. V dropped 0 bases and J dropped 4; count of bases not matched to a gene: 8. CDR3 protein: CASSLADRRWITEAFF. DNA of the CDR3: TGTGCCAGCAGTTTAGCGGACAGGAGGTGGATCACTGAAGCTTTCTTT.

The rearrangement joins TRBV5-6 to TRBJ2-7; D might be TRBD1 (5 bases). Germline loops: CDR1 SGHDT, CDR2 YYEEEE. The CDR3 runs to 14 residues. V gave up 0 bases and J gave up 2 bases, with 9 bases separating them. CDR3 bases: TGTGCCAGCAGCTTGGTCGGACAAGCCTACGAGCAGTACTTC. This translates into CASSLVGQAYEQYF.

The chain combines TRBV20-1 with TRBJ2-6; D unclear. Looked up from germline, CDR1 is DFQATT and CDR2 is SNEGSKA (reference sequence). This CDR3 has 13 residues. Trimming cost V 5 bases and J 0 bases, with 5 bases left between them. The CDR3 is CSASTSGANVLTF. CDR3 in DNA: TGCAGTGCTTCCACCTCTGGGGCCAACGTCCTGACTTTC.

This chain uses TRBV12-3 or TRBV12-4 with TRBJ2-6; D is unresolved. The CDR3 covers 15 residues. Trimming shortened V by 5 bases and J by 4 bases, and 12 bases separated the two germline ends. The CDR3 DNA reads TGTGCCAGCAGTCTCAATCTGTGGGGGGCCAACGTCCTGACTTTC. Amino acid sequence: CASSLNLWGANVLTF.

This rearrangement joins TRBV23-1 to TRBJ2-4; no definite D call. TRBV23-1 is given ORF status, its function remaining uncertain. The CDR3 consists of 18 residues. Trimming cost V 8 bases and J 0 bases, with 23 bases left between them. The CDR3 here is CASQIFGIPSLAKNIQYF. The CDR3 DNA reads as TGCGCCAGCCAAATTTTTGGCATTCCAAGCCTAGCCAAAAACATTCAGTACTTC.

This clonotype has just one count. This chain connects TRBV23-1 to TRBJ1-2; D remains ambiguous. TRBV23-1 is labeled an ORF, and its function is uncertain. V gave up 6 bases and J gave up 9 bases, with 29 bases separating them. The CDR3 contains 17 residues. CDR3 amino acids: CASRPPYLGETDRSYTF. In nucleotides, the CDR3 is TGCGCCAGCAGGCCCCCCTACCTGGGAGAGACCGATCGAAGCTACACCTTC.

V and J are TRBV13 and TRBJ1-6; maybe TRBD1 (5 bases). CDR3 length equals 14 residues. Germline-derived CDR1 and CDR2 are PRHDT and FYEKMQ (reference sequence). V was pared by 1 base and J by 7 bases, with 8 bases between. The chain's CDR3 is CASSLDRLNSPLHF. For the CDR3, the DNA is TGTGCCAGCAGCTTAGACAGGCTGAATTCACCCCTCCACTTT.

The chain recombines TRBV15 with TRBJ1-5; 8 bases are a match to TRBD1. The trim removed 5 bases at V and 6 bases at J, leaving 9 bases unmatched. There are 15 residues in the CDR3. Germline assignment: CDR1 LNHNV and CDR2 YYDKDF (reference sequence). CDR3 amino acids: CATSGGQVWGQPQHF. CDR3 DNA: TGTGCCACCAGCGGGGGACAGGTATGGGGTCAGCCCCAGCATTTT.

In this sample, this clonotype turned up once. This chain connects TRBV25-1 to TRBJ2-6; a weak D match, TRBD2 (5 bases). The CDR3 contains 15 residues. V was shortened by 7 bases and J by 2 bases, with 12 bases between the two germline ends. The V gene's germline CDR1 is MGHDK and CDR2 SYGVNS. The CDR3 nucleotides read TGTGCCAGCAACTCCCCGGGGACTGGGGCCAACGTCCTGACTTTC. It codes for CASNSPGTGANVLTF.

The J gene is TRBJ2-3, the V gene TRBV20-1; D is perhaps TRBD2 (5 bases). V gave up 3 bases and J gave up 10 bases, with 20 bases separating them. Germline CDR1 DFQATT, CDR2 SNEGSKA (reference sequence). This CDR3 region has 14 residues. CDR3 amino acids: CSASPGGLTSSQYF. DNA of the CDR3: TGCAGTGCTAGTCCCGGCGGACTGACGAGTTCGCAGTATTTT.

The rearrangement joins TRBV29-1 to TRBJ1-1; TRBD1 matches at 9 bases. Germline V lookup: CDR1 SQVTM, CDR2 ANQGSEA. This CDR3 region has 13 residues. V was pared by 6 bases and J by 1 base, with 3 bases of the junction left unmatched. The CDR3 spells CSVAQGANTEAFF. In DNA, the CDR3 is TGCAGCGTCGCACAGGGGGCGAACACTGAAGCTTTCTTT.

This chain links TRBV28 with TRBJ2-5; 8 bases are shared with TRBD2. CDR1 MDHEN and CDR2 SYDVKM come from the germline V gene. Unmatched junction bases numbered 7, after V lost 3 bases and J lost 4 bases. This CDR3 region has 15 residues. The CDR3 here is CASSLEGLALETQYF. In DNA form, the CDR3 reads TGTGCCAGCAGTTTGGAAGGACTAGCACTAGAGACCCAGTACTTC.

This clonotype showed up just once. The chain is built from TRBV5-4 and TRBJ2-2, with D unclear. With 0 bases removed from V and 0 bases from J, the gap between germline ends came to 6 bases. Germline CDR1 is SGHNT and CDR2 is YYREEE (reference sequence). The CDR3 consists of 15 residues. CDR3: CASSLGLPNTGELFF. CDR3 nucleotide sequence: TGTGCCAGCAGCTTGGGCCTTCCGAACACCGGGGAGCTGTTTTTT.

This clonotype was seen just once. Here the CDR3 reads CASGNRAEAFF. The CDR3 DNA reads TGTGCCAGCGGGAACAGGGCTGAAGCTTTCTTT. This chain links TRBV12-3 or TRBV12-4 with TRBJ1-1, with D tentatively TRBD1 (6 bases). The CDR3 runs to 11 residues. V was cut by 8 bases and J by 6 bases, with 10 bases left in between.

This clonotype was recorded only once. The rearrangement uses TRBV28 and TRBJ2-1; TRBD1 is a possible D gene (5 bases). CDR3 length: 14 amino acids. V shed 5 bases and J shed 2 bases, with 10 bases lying between them. Germline V lookup: CDR1 MDHEN, CDR2 SYDVKM. The chain's CDR3 is CASSGALTYNEQFF. CDR3 nucleotide sequence: TGTGCCAGCAGTGGGGCCCTAACCTACAATGAGCAGTTCTTC.

This clonotype was observed a handful of times. The rearrangement joins TRBV6-5 to TRBJ1-4, with D possibly TRBD1 on 5 matching bases. Trimming shortened V by 2 bases and J by 8 bases, and 12 bases separated the two germline ends. From germline, CDR1 is MNHEY and CDR2 SVGAGI. The CDR3 extends over 14 amino acids. The CDR3 spells CASSYARPGEKLFF. The CDR3 nucleotides are TGTGCCAGCAGTTACGCCCGGCCAGGGGAAAAACTGTTTTTT.

This clonotype was detected only once. This chain links TRBV5-6 with TRBJ2-7; weak D call: TRBD1 (5 bases). The CDR3 runs 14 residues. With 2 bases removed from V and 2 bases from J, the gap between germline ends came to 11 bases. CDR1 SGHDT and CDR2 YYEEEE come from the germline V gene. This chain's CDR3 is CASSFSFRAYEQYF. The CDR3 region has the DNA TGTGCCAGCAGCTTTAGCTTCAGGGCCTACGAGCAGTACTTC.

The chain carries TRBV4-3 and TRBJ1-2, with D unclear. V lost 0 bases to trimming and J lost 7 bases, with 15 bases between them. Germline CDR1 reads LGHNA; CDR2 reads YSLEER. This CDR3 is built from 15 residues. The CDR3 spells CASSQEGRLSPGYTF. CDR3 DNA sequence: TGCGCCAGCAGCCAAGAAGGCAGACTCTCCCCTGGCTACACCTTC.

The chain combines TRBV27 with TRBJ1-2, with 7 bases lining up with TRBD1. The CDR3 has 15 amino acids. Trimming removed 6 bases from V and 4 bases from J; junction bases left unmatched: 11. Germline CDR1 and CDR2: MNHEY and SMNVEV (reference sequence). CDR3 loop: CASSRTPGQTYGYTF. The CDR3 nucleotides read TGTGCCAGCAGCCGGACTCCGGGACAGACCTATGGCTACACCTTC.

This rearrangement joins TRBV7-8 to TRBJ2-1, with D hard to call. Between the trimmed V and J ends, which lost 0 bases and 11 bases, there was a span of 14 bases. There are 14 residues in the CDR3. The germline V gene has CDR1 SGHVS and CDR2 FQNEAQ. The CDR3 sequence is CASSLAGSNRQQFF. CDR3 bases: TGTGCCAGCAGCTTAGCGGGGTCGAACCGGCAGCAGTTCTTC.

The chain carries TRBV5-1 and TRBJ1-1; D gene ambiguous. This CDR3 comprises 14 residues. V was shortened by 3 bases and J by 2 bases, with 11 bases between the two germline ends. The V gene's germline CDR1 is SGHRS and CDR2 YFSETQ. The CDR3 DNA sequence: TGCGCCAGCAGCTCCAGGACCGACAACACTGAAGCTTTCTTT. As protein: CASSSRTDNTEAFF.

The rearrangement joins TRBV28 to TRBJ2-4; tentative D call: TRBD2 (5 bases). Germline V lookup: CDR1 MDHEN, CDR2 SYDVKM. Trimming removed 4 bases from V and 10 bases from J, with 14 bases in between. The CDR3 length is 13 residues. CDR3 coding DNA: TGTGCCAGCAGTTCTCCAGCGGAGGCTATTCAGTACTTC. Its translation is CASSSPAEAIQYF.

V usage is TRBV3-1 and J usage is TRBJ2-3; TRBD2 matches at 9 bases. The J segment lost 0 bases and the V segment lost 4 bases, leaving 11 bases of the junction unmatched. The CDR3 runs 18 residues. Germline CDR1 and CDR2: LGHDT and YNNKEL (reference sequence). CDR3 in DNA: TGTGCCAGCAGCCCTGGGCCGGGACTAGCAACTAGCACAGATACGCAGTATTTT. The encoded protein is CASSPGPGLATSTDTQYF.